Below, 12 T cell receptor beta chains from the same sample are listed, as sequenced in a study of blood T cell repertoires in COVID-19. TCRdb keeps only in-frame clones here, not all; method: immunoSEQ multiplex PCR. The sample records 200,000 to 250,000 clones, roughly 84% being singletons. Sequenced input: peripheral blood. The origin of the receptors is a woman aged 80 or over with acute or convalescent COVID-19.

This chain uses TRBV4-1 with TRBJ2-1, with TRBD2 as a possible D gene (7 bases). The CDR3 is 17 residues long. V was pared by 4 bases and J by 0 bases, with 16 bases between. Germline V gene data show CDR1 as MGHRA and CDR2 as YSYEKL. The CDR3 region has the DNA TGCGCCAGCAGCCCCGGGCGGGGGCGCAGCTCCTACAATGAGCAGTTCTTC. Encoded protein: CASSPGRGRSSYNEQFF.

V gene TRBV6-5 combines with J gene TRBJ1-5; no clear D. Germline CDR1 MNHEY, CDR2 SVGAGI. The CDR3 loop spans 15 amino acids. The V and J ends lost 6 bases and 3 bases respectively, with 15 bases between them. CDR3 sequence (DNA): TGTGCCAGCAGGATCCCAGGTTTCGACAATCAGCCCCAGCATTTT. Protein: CASRIPGFDNQPQHF.

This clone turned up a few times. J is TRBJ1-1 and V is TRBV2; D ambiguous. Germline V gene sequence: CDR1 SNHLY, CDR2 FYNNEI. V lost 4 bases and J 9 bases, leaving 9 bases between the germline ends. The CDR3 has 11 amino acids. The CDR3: CASSVRFQAFF. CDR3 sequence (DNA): TGTGCCAGCAGTGTGCGGTTTCAAGCTTTCTTT.

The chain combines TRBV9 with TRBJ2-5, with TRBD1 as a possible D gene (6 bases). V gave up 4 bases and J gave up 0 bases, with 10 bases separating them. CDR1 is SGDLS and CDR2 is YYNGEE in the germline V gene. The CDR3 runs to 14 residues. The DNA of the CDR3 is TGTGCCAGCAGCCCCAGGGACAACCAAGAGACCCAGTACTTC. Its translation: CASSPRDNQETQYF.

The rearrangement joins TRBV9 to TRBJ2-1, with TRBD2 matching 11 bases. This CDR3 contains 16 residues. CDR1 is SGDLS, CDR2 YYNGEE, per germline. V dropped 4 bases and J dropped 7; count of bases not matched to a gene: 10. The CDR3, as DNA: TGTGCCAGCAGCCCCAGTACTAGCGGGGGTGAGAATGAGCAGTTCTTC. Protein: CASSPSTSGGENEQFF.

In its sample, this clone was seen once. CDR3 nucleotides: TGTGCCAGCAGTAGGGACAGGGTGGCGACTAATGAAAAACTGTTTTTT. Translating gives CASSRDRVATNEKLFF. The genes are TRBV2 and TRBJ1-4; 9 positions match TRBD1. Germline V gives CDR1 SNHLY, CDR2 FYNNEI. Trimming cost V 5 bases and J 2 bases; bases outside gene matches: 6. This CDR3 comprises 16 residues.

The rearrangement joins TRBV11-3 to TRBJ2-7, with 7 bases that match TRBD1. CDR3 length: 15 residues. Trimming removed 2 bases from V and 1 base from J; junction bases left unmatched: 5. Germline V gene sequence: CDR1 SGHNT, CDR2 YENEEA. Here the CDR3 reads CASSLRTGLSYEQYF. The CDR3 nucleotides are TGTGCCAGCAGCTTAAGGACAGGACTTTCCTACGAGCAGTACTTC.

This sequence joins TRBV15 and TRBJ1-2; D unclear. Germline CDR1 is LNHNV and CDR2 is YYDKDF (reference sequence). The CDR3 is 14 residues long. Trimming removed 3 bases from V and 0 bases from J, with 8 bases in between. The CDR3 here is CATSRAETNYGYTF. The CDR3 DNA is TGTGCCACCAGCAGGGCGGAGACTAACTATGGCTACACCTTC. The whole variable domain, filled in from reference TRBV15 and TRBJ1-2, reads DAMVIQNPRYQVTQFGKPVTLSCSQTLNHNVMYWYQQKSSQAPKLLFHYYDKDFNNEADTPDNFQSRRPNTSFCFLDIRSPGLGDTAMYLCATSRAETNYGYTFGSGTRLTVV.

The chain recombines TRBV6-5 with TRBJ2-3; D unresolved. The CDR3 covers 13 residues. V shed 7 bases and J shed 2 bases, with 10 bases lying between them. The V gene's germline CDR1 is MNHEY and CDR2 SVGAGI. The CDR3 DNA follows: TGTGCCAGCACGCCCCCGGTCACAGATACGCAGTATTTT. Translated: CASTPPVTDTQYF.

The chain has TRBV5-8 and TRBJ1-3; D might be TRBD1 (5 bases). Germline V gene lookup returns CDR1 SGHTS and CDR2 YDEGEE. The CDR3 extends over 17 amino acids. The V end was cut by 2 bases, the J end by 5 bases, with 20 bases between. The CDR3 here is CASSFRPGKALRNTIYF. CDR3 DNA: TGTGCCAGCAGCTTCAGGCCAGGGAAGGCATTGAGAAACACCATATATTTT.

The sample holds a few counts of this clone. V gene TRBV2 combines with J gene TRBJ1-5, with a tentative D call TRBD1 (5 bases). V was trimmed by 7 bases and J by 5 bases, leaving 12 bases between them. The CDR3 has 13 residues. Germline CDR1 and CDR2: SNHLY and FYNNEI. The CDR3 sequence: CASTGRVDQPQHF. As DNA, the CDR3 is TGTGCCAGCACGGGCAGGGTTGATCAGCCCCAGCATTTT.

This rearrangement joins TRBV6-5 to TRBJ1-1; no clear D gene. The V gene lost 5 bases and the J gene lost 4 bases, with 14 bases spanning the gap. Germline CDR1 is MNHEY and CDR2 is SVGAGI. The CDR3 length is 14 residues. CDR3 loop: CASSLDHQRTEAFF. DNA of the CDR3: TGTGCCAGCAGTCTCGACCACCAGCGCACTGAAGCTTTCTTT.